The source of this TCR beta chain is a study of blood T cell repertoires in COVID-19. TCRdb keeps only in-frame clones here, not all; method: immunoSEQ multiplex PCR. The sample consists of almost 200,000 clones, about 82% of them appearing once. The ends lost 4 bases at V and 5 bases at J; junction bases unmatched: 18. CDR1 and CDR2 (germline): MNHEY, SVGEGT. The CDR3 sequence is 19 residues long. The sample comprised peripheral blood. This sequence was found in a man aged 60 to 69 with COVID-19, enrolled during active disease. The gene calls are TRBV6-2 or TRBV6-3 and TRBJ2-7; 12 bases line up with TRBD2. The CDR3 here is CASSSLPGLAGNSVNEQYF. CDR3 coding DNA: TGTGCCAGCAGTTCCCTCCCGGGACTAGCGGGCAATAGTGTGAACGAGCAGTACTTC.